This is a list of T cell receptor beta chains from one sample in a study of molecular identifiers for immune sequencing clone quantification. One entry per CDR3 protein results from TCRdb running MiXCR on the PCR reads. The repertoire holds around 470,000 distinct CDR3 sequences, with around 23% as singletons. Sequencing was carried out using naive CD8+ T cells from blood, with Jurkat cell RNA spiked in. These receptors were taken from a human donor in good health. Some libraries in this study had Jurkat cell RNA spiked in. The CDR3 runs from the conserved cysteine through the conserved F or W. The D gene is left open where the match is weak. Rows may omit the clone size; those that give it use once, few, many or a size class.

TRBD2,TRBV7-6,NA,TRBJ2-5,CAISSLAGPLQTQYF,TGTGCCATCAGCTCCCTAGCGGGGCCCCTTCAGACCCAGTACTTC
TRBD1,TRBV19,many,TRBJ1-5,CASSPQGQGSQPQHF,TGTGCCAGTAGCCCCCAGGGACAGGGGAGTCAGCCCCAGCATTTT
NA,TRBV5-1,NA,TRBJ2-5,CASSLAWGRRETQYF,TGCGCCAGCAGCTTGGCCTGGGGGAGGAGAGAGACCCAGTACTTC
NA,TRBV19,few,TRBJ2-1,CASSNSARDEQFF,TGTGCCAGTAGTAACTCCGCGCGGGATGAGCAGTTCTTC
NA,TRBV7-2,many,TRBJ2-5,CASSLWRSQETQYF,TGTGCCAGCAGCTTATGGCGCTCTCAAGAGACCCAGTACTTC
TRBD2,TRBV25-1,NA,TRBJ2-7,CASSASTSGGPMTGEQYF,TGTGCCAGCAGTGCATCGACTAGCGGGGGCCCTATGACGGGAGAGCAGTACTTC
NA,TRBV20-1,NA,TRBJ1-1,CSARDFTGADEAFF,TGCAGTGCTAGGGATTTTACAGGAGCAGATGAAGCTTTCTTT
NA,TRBV5-6,many,TRBJ2-7,CASSFDRYEQYF,TGTGCCAGCAGCTTCGATCGCTACGAGCAGTACTTC
NA,TRBV6-2/TRBV6-3,few,TRBJ2-3,CASSYSLGDTQYF,TGTGCCAGCAGTTACTCTCTGGGAGATACGCAGTATTTT
NA,TRBV9,few,TRBJ2-3,CASSVALGSGEGTDTQYF,TGTGCCAGCAGCGTAGCTCTTGGTAGCGGTGAGGGCACAGATACGCAGTATTTT
TRBD1,TRBV7-9,NA,TRBJ1-5,CASSLAGQGAGQPQHF,TGTGCCAGCAGCTTAGCGGGACAGGGGGCGGGTCAGCCCCAGCATTTT
TRBD2,TRBV7-3,NA,TRBJ2-1,CASSFGLAGDEQFF,TGTGCCAGCAGCTTCGGACTAGCGGGAGATGAGCAGTTCTTC
TRBD1,TRBV6-5,few,TRBJ2-7,CASSYRDRGHEQYF,TGTGCCAGCAGTTACCGGGACAGGGGCCACGAGCAGTACTTC
TRBD1,TRBV5-6,many,TRBJ2-6,CASSAGQGYSGANVLTF,TGTGCCAGCAGCGCGGGACAGGGATACTCTGGGGCCAACGTCCTGACTTTC
NA,TRBV19,NA,TRBJ2-7,CASSIRTDYYEQYF,TGTGCCAGTAGTATTAGGACGGATTACTACGAGCAGTACTTC
TRBD1,TRBV4-2,NA,TRBJ2-5,CASSQEGQGHETQYF,TGTGCCAGCAGCCAAGAAGGACAGGGGCACGAGACCCAGTACTTC
TRBD2,TRBV7-9,NA,TRBJ2-1,CASSSTPGLAGGSLYNEQLF,TGTGCCAGCAGCTCTACCCCCGGACTAGCGGGAGGGTCCTTATACAATGAGCAGCTCTTC
TRBD1,TRBV4-1,NA,TRBJ2-7,CASRLGQGYEQYF,TGCGCCAGCCGCCTCGGACAGGGCTACGAGCAGTACTTC
TRBD2,TRBV29-1,many,TRBJ2-3,CSVVLGTSGTDTQYF,TGCAGCGTTGTTTTAGGGACTAGCGGCACAGATACGCAGTATTTT
TRBD2,TRBV6-2/TRBV6-3,NA,TRBJ2-6,CASSYSKLAEISGANVLTF,TGTGCCAGCAGTTACTCGAAGCTAGCGGAAATCTCTGGGGCCAACGTCCTGACTTTC
NA,TRBV28,many,TRBJ2-3,CASSFLSTDTQYF,TGTGCCAGCAGTTTCTTGTCGACAGATACGCAGTATTTT
TRBD1,TRBV15,NA,TRBJ1-1,CATSPQSGTVTEAFF,TGTGCCACCAGCCCCCAGTCCGGGACAGTCACTGAAGCTTTCTTT
TRBD2,TRBV7-9,NA,TRBJ2-2,CASSSRGTSARGPNTGELFF,TGTGCCAGCAGCTCAAGAGGGACTAGCGCTAGGGGACCGAACACCGGGGAGCTGTTTTTT
NA,TRBV20-1,few,TRBJ2-7,CSARVQSVDYEQYF,TGCAGTGCTAGAGTTCAGAGTGTAGACTACGAGCAGTACTTC
NA,TRBV14,many,TRBJ1-1,CASSQLTEAFF,TGTGCCAGCAGCCAATTGACTGAAGCTTTCTTT
NA,TRBV29-1,many,TRBJ1-5,CSVGGDSNQPQHF,TGCAGCGTTGGAGGGGACAGCAATCAGCCCCAGCATTTT
NA,TRBV6-5,NA,TRBJ2-5,CAGRLAFQETQYF,TGTGCCGGCAGGCTAGCGTTCCAAGAGACCCAGTACTTC
NA,TRBV30,many,TRBJ2-7,CAWSSGRVDHF,TGTGCCTGGAGTTCGGGCAGGGTTGACCACTTC
NA,TRBV30,NA,TRBJ1-2,CAWSPEDRKGYTF,TGTGCCTGGAGTCCCGAGGATCGGAAAGGCTACACCTTC
NA,TRBV3-1,few,TRBJ1-4,CASSGRDRSTNEKLFF,TGTGCCAGCAGCGGACGAGACAGATCAACTAATGAAAAACTGTTTTTT
NA,TRBV3-1,once,TRBJ2-7,CASSLANGQYF,TGTGCCAGCAGCCTCGCTAACGGGCAGTACTTC
TRBD1,TRBV20-1,few,TRBJ2-7,CSARRTGELYEQYF,TGCAGTGCTAGAAGGACAGGGGAGCTATACGAGCAGTACTTC
TRBD1,TRBV5-1,many,TRBJ2-3,CASSLDTLGDSLTDTQYF,TGCGCCAGCAGCTTGGATACGCTGGGGGACAGCCTCACAGATACGCAGTATTTT
TRBD2,TRBV28,many,TRBJ2-7,CASSPPPLLAGGSYEQYF,TGTGCCAGCAGTCCTCCGCCCCTACTAGCGGGAGGTTCCTACGAGCAGTACTTC
NA,TRBV3-1,NA,TRBJ2-3,CASSQVSGLIDTQYF,TGTGCCAGCAGCCAAGTTTCGGGACTCATAGATACGCAGTATTTT
NA,TRBV30,NA,TRBJ2-7,CAWSAGFYEQYF,TGTGCCTGGAGCGCGGGGTTTTACGAGCAGTACTTC
NA,TRBV27,NA,TRBJ1-1,CASSLLSGSTEAFF,TGTGCCAGCAGTCTATTATCAGGAAGCACTGAAGCTTTCTTT
TRBD1,TRBV5-6,NA,TRBJ1-2,CASSQRGTGGYGYTF,TGTGCCAGCAGCCAACGAGGGACAGGAGGCTATGGCTACACCTTC
TRBD2,TRBV20-1,NA,TRBJ2-3,CSASFPPLAGLSTDTQYF,TGCAGTGCTAGTTTTCCCCCGCTAGCGGGGCTAAGCACAGATACGCAGTATTTT
NA,TRBV4-3,many,TRBJ2-7,CASSPGADYEQYF,TGCGCCAGCAGCCCGGGAGCAGACTACGAGCAGTACTTC
NA,TRBV28,NA,TRBJ1-1,CASSLDLYTEAFF,TGTGCCAGCAGTTTAGACCTATACACTGAAGCTTTCTTT
NA,TRBV20-1,few,TRBJ2-7,CSARPRSLEYEQYF,TGCAGTGCTAGACCTAGGAGCTTAGAATACGAGCAGTACTTC
NA,TRBV3-1,NA,TRBJ1-2,CASSWRLDYGYTF,TGTGCCAGCAGCTGGCGCCTGGACTATGGCTACACCTTC
NA,TRBV6-5,NA,TRBJ1-3,CASSRGLYRAPSGDTIYF,TGTGCCAGCAGTCGAGGATTATACAGGGCCCCCTCTGGAGACACCATATATTTT
TRBD1,TRBV29-1,few,TRBJ2-7,CSVEGTGGDYEQYF,TGCAGCGTTGAAGGGACAGGGGGCGACTACGAGCAGTACTTC
TRBD1,TRBV7-9,few,TRBJ1-2,CASSWDRGRGYTF,TGTGCCAGCAGCTGGGACAGGGGGCGCGGCTACACCTTC
NA,TRBV19,many,TRBJ2-1,CASSPGSSYNEQFF,TGTGCCAGCAGCCCGGGAAGCTCCTACAATGAGCAGTTCTTC
NA,TRBV13,NA,TRBJ1-1,CASSLDFKPTEAFF,TGTGCCAGCAGCTTAGACTTCAAGCCAACTGAAGCTTTCTTT
NA,TRBV7-2,NA,TRBJ2-5,CASSFSPRGGGLQETQYF,TGTGCCAGCAGCTTCTCCCCACGAGGGGGGGGGCTCCAAGAGACCCAGTACTTC
NA,TRBV6-6,many,TRBJ2-7,CASSYGTSNGKYEQYF,TGTGCCAGCAGTTACGGAACTAGTAACGGGAAGTACGAGCAGTACTTC
NA,TRBV6-2/TRBV6-3,many,TRBJ2-5,CASSYPWQETQYF,TGTGCCAGCAGTTACCCGTGGCAAGAGACCCAGTACTTC
NA,TRBV20-1,NA,TRBJ1-5,CSALSGRRTSNQPQHF,TGCAGTGCTCTCTCGGGCCGACGAACTAGCAATCAGCCCCAGCATTTT
NA,TRBV27,NA,TRBJ2-7,CASSYRAHYEQYF,TGTGCCAGCAGTTATAGAGCTCACTACGAGCAGTACTTC
NA,TRBV24-1,few,TRBJ1-1,CATRSSEYTEAFF,TGTGCCACCCGATCAAGCGAGTACACTGAGGCTTTCTTT
TRBD1,TRBV6-2/TRBV6-3,NA,TRBJ2-5,CASSPPTGRETQYF,TGTGCCAGCAGTCCCCCGACAGGGCGAGAGACCCAGTACTTC